The rows below give T cell receptor beta chains drawn from one sample of a study of shared clonotypes between healthy human individuals. Profiling relied on immunoSEQ multiplex PCR, and the TCRdb table lists in-frame clones only, not all of them. The data show hundreds of thousands of clones, 90% to 97% seen once. The material sequenced was naive CD4+ T cells sorted from blood. The receptors were sampled from a young woman in good health. Each CDR3 is given with its conserved first and last residue. D genes are given only for firm matches. The size entry is marked missing in some rows and otherwise reads once, few, many or a size class.

V: TRBV4-2
D: TRBD2
J: TRBJ2-7
size: -
CDR3: CASSQVVVAGVSYEQYF
DNA: TGTGCCAGCAGCCAGGTCGTGGTGGCGGGGGTGTCCTACGAGCAGTACTTC

V: TRBV4-1
D: TRBD1
J: TRBJ1-3
size: -
CDR3: CASRGQAESGNTIYF
DNA: TGCGCCAGCCGGGGACAGGCCGAATCTGGAAACACCATATATTTT

V: TRBV4-1
D: -
J: TRBJ1-2
size: -
CDR3: CASSQEGSYGYTF
DNA: TGCGCCAGCAGCCAAGAGGGGTCGTATGGCTACACCTTC

V: TRBV9
D: TRBD2
J: TRBJ2-1
size: -
CDR3: CASSVVASGSNEQFF
DNA: TGTGCCAGCAGCGTAGTAGCTAGCGGGAGCAATGAGCAGTTCTTC

V: TRBV28
D: TRBD1
J: TRBJ1-2
size: -
CDR3: CASSGDRGYGYTF
DNA: TGTGCCAGCAGTGGGGACAGGGGGTATGGCTACACCTTC

V: TRBV27
D: -
J: TRBJ2-7
size: -
CDR3: CASHSANGYYEQYF
DNA: TGTGCCAGCCACAGTGCCAACGGTTATTACGAGCAGTACTTC

V: TRBV15
D: TRBD2
J: TRBJ2-3
size: -
CDR3: CATSRDLWTSGSTDTQYF
DNA: TGTGCCACCAGCAGAGATCTATGGACTAGCGGAAGCACAGATACGCAGTATTTT

V: TRBV6-5
D: TRBD2
J: TRBJ2-7
size: -
CDR3: CASRPSGTYEQYF
DNA: TGTGCCAGCAGGCCTAGCGGAACCTACGAGCAGTACTTC

V: TRBV10-1
D: TRBD1
J: TRBJ2-2
size: -
CDR3: CASSGTVVSNTGELFF
DNA: TGCGCCAGCTCTGGGACAGTCGTATCGAACACCGGGGAGCTGTTTTTT

V: TRBV7-9
D: TRBD1
J: TRBJ2-2
size: -
CDR3: CASSRRGQGYGELFF
DNA: TGTGCCAGCAGCAGAAGGGGACAGGGATACGGGGAGCTGTTTTTT

V: TRBV7-9
D: -
J: TRBJ2-3
size: -
CDR3: CASSAQQGSGKQYF
DNA: TGTGCCAGCAGCGCCCAGCAGGGTTCCGGGAAGCAGTATTTT

V: TRBV7-2
D: -
J: TRBJ1-3
size: -
CDR3: CASSPTSWGDNGNTIYF
DNA: TGTGCCAGCAGCCCAACCTCGTGGGGTGATAATGGAAACACCATATATTTT

V: TRBV28
D: -
J: TRBJ2-7
size: -
CDR3: CASSSGEGYEQYF
DNA: TGTGCCAGCAGTTCTGGGGAAGGCTACGAGCAGTACTTC

V: TRBV5-4
D: TRBD2
J: TRBJ2-4
size: -
CDR3: CASSYRTSGQNIQYF
DNA: TGTGCCAGCAGCTACCGGACTAGCGGACAAAACATTCAGTACTTC

V: TRBV28
D: -
J: TRBJ2-7
size: -
CDR3: CASTLPGALDEQYF
DNA: TGTGCCAGCACACTTCCGGGGGCTCTGGACGAGCAGTACTTC

V: TRBV4-2
D: TRBD2
J: TRBJ2-1
size: -
CDR3: CASSQVAGGTYNEQFF
DNA: TGTGCCAGCAGCCAAGTGGCGGGAGGGACTTACAATGAGCAGTTCTTC

V: TRBV7-9
D: -
J: TRBJ1-2
size: -
CDR3: CASSLAVGPYGYTF
DNA: TGTGCCAGCAGCTTAGCCGTCGGGCCCTATGGCTACACCTTC

V: TRBV28
D: -
J: TRBJ1-1
size: once
CDR3: CASSLGDTEAFF
DNA: TGTGCCAGCAGTTTAGGCGACACTGAAGCTTTCTTT

V: TRBV5-1
D: -
J: TRBJ1-2
size: -
CDR3: CASSLAGGMGYTF
DNA: TGCGCCAGCAGCTTGGCCGGCGGGATGGGCTACACCTTC

V: TRBV28
D: -
J: TRBJ1-2
size: -
CDR3: CASSSGQPGYTF
DNA: TGTGCCAGCAGTTCCGGACAGCCTGGCTACACCTTC

V: TRBV4-1
D: -
J: TRBJ2-7
size: -
CDR3: CASSQELVRTYEQYF
DNA: TGCGCCAGCAGCCAAGAACTAGTGCGAACCTACGAGCAGTACTTC

V: TRBV10-3
D: -
J: TRBJ2-2
size: -
CDR3: CAISESSRRVLTSPDRYTGELFF
DNA: TGTGCCATCAGTGAGTCCTCCAGGAGAGTCTTAACTAGCCCAGATCGGTACACCGGGGAGCTGTTTTTT

V: TRBV2
D: -
J: TRBJ2-5
size: -
CDR3: CASSEAGASGETQYF
DNA: TGTGCCAGCAGTGAAGCAGGGGCCAGTGGAGAGACCCAGTACTTC

V: TRBV19
D: -
J: TRBJ2-5
size: -
CDR3: CASSSLTQETQYF
DNA: TGTGCCAGTAGTTCCCTGACGCAAGAGACCCAGTACTTC

V: TRBV11-2
D: TRBD2
J: TRBJ2-2
size: -
CDR3: CASSLEGLAGVIGELFF
DNA: TGTGCCAGCAGCTTAGAAGGACTAGCGGGAGTAATCGGGGAGCTGTTTTTT

V: TRBV2
D: -
J: TRBJ1-2
size: -
CDR3: CASSERWGAAFGYTF
DNA: TGTGCCAGCAGTGAAAGGTGGGGCGCCGCGTTTGGCTACACCTTC

V: TRBV2
D: TRBD2
J: TRBJ2-1
size: once
CDR3: CASSSTWTSGQQFF
DNA: TGTGCCAGCAGTTCTACGTGGACTAGCGGTCAGCAGTTCTTC

V: TRBV19
D: -
J: TRBJ1-5
size: once
CDR3: CASSIDWPARRSNQPQHF
DNA: TGTGCCAGTAGTATAGATTGGCCTGCAAGGCGTAGCAATCAGCCCCAGCATTTT

V: TRBV5-1
D: TRBD1
J: TRBJ1-1
size: -
CDR3: CASSSGTGVTEAFF
DNA: TGCGCCAGCAGCTCCGGGACAGGGGTCACTGAAGCTTTCTTT

V: TRBV25-1
D: -
J: TRBJ1-5
size: -
CDR3: CASSESAGRSNQPQHF
DNA: TGTGCCAGCAGTGAATCTGCAGGCCGAAGCAATCAGCCCCAGCATTTT

V: TRBV5-1
D: -
J: TRBJ1-3
size: once
CDR3: CASSFLGAGNTIYF
DNA: TGCGCCAGCAGCTTTCTTGGGGCTGGAAACACCATATATTTT

V: TRBV28
D: -
J: TRBJ1-5
size: -
CDR3: CASSPYTGNQPQHF
DNA: TGTGCCAGCAGCCCCTACACGGGCAATCAGCCCCAGCATTTT

V: TRBV28
D: -
J: TRBJ1-5
size: -
CDR3: CASSLQGFQPQHF
DNA: TGTGCCAGCAGTCTCCAGGGATTTCAGCCCCAGCATTTT

V: TRBV10-2
D: TRBD2
J: TRBJ2-1
size: once
CDR3: CASRVAGGPGGEQFF
DNA: TGCGCCAGCAGGGTAGCGGGAGGGCCGGGAGGTGAGCAGTTCTTC

V: TRBV27
D: -
J: TRBJ2-5
size: -
CDR3: CASSPTGTQETQYF
DNA: TGTGCCAGCAGCCCAACAGGAACCCAAGAGACCCAGTACTTC

V: TRBV28
D: -
J: TRBJ2-6
size: -
CDR3: CASSQKGVPGANVLTF
DNA: TGTGCCAGCAGCCAAAAAGGGGTCCCTGGGGCCAACGTCCTGACTTTC

V: TRBV28
D: -
J: TRBJ2-7
size: -
CDR3: CASSLSWDEQYF
DNA: TGTGCCAGCAGTTTATCCTGGGACGAGCAGTACTTC

V: TRBV6-6
D: -
J: TRBJ2-5
size: -
CDR3: CASSEADLTQYF
DNA: TGTGCCAGCAGTGAGGCGGATTTGACCCAGTACTTC

V: TRBV18
D: -
J: TRBJ2-7
size: -
CDR3: CASSPRGYEQYF
DNA: TGTGCCAGCTCACCCCGGGGCTACGAGCAGTACTTC

V: TRBV4-2
D: -
J: TRBJ2-7
size: -
CDR3: CASSQVLLGGSYEQYF
DNA: TGTGCCAGCAGCCAGGTCCTTCTAGGTGGCTCCTACGAGCAGTACTTC

V: TRBV5-5
D: TRBD2
J: TRBJ2-7
size: -
CDR3: CASSLGLATSEQYF
DNA: TGTGCCAGCAGCTTGGGACTAGCGACTTCCGAGCAGTACTTC

V: TRBV2
D: -
J: TRBJ2-2
size: -
CDR3: CASRGENTGELFF
DNA: TGTGCCAGCAGGGGGGAGAACACCGGGGAGCTGTTTTTT